The 3 T cell receptor beta chains in this list originate from one sample, sequenced in a study of T cells in Graves' hyperthyroidism and ophthalmopathy. The investigators amplified TCR beta CDR3 regions from RNA transcripts. The HTBI set primed first-round TCR CDR3 RT-PCR. TCRdb reanalysed the multiplex PCR reads using MiXCR and keeps one entry per CDR3 protein. The sample contains under 40,000 distinct CDR3 sequences, less than 50% of which appear only once. Sequenced: blood. The origin of the receptors is a woman aged 50 to 60 with Graves' hyperthyroidism that later progressed to Graves' ophthalmopathy.

This rearrangement joins TRBV7-9 to TRBJ2-7; no reliable D call. The V gene lost 5 bases and the J gene lost 5 bases, with 16 bases spanning the gap. Germline CDR1 reads SEHNR; CDR2 reads FQNEAQ (reference sequence). The CDR3 contains 14 residues. CDR3 loop: CASSRAAGRNEQYF. CDR3 DNA sequence: TGTGCCAGCAGCCGCGCCGCAGGAAGGAACGAGCAGTACTTC.

CDR3 amino acids: CASSFRQGRYGYTF. The CDR3 DNA follows: TGTGCCAGTAGTTTCCGGCAGGGAAGGTATGGCTACACCTTC. V is TRBV19 and J is TRBJ1-2; tentative D call: TRBD1 (5 bases). The V end was cut by 5 bases, the J end by 5 bases, with 15 bases between. The CDR3 totals 14 residues. Per germline, CDR1 LNHDA and CDR2 SQIVND (reference sequence).

This clonotype has at least ten counts. The rearrangement uses TRBV6-2 or TRBV6-3 and TRBJ1-4, with 7 nucleotides matching TRBD1. The V and J ends lost 3 bases and 8 bases, in that order; junction bases with no gene match: 6. The CDR3 runs 14 residues. The germline V gene encodes CDR1 MNHEY and CDR2 SVGEGT. DNA for the CDR3: TGTGCCAGCAGTTATCGACAGGGTGAGGAAAAACTGTTTTTT. Protein: CASSYRQGEEKLFF.